This TCR beta chain derives from a study of T cell clonality in common variable immunodeficiency (dated by TCRdb to about 2015). Taken from cysteine to phenylalanine, the CDR3 has 12 residues. The DNA shown is the part of the CDR3 that was read: 27 bases, in frame from base 1. CDR1 and CDR2 are drawn from the germline V gene (reference sequence): DFQATT, SNEGSKA. For this chain, trimming is 7 bases at the V end and 4 bases at the J end, and the number of junction bases without a gene match is 7. For sequencing, equivalent amounts of genomic DNA were input from CVID and control samples. For every sample, a 60 bp segment covering the rearranged TCRbeta CDR3 region was amplified and then sequenced. The immunoSEQ assay, a bias-corrected multiplex PCR combined with high-throughput sequencing, was used for TCRbeta amplification. In the paper's pipeline: Every unique nucleotide sequence was considered a clone and was annotated with V, D and J genes, copy number and frequency. Sequences were labeled productive if in frame, and non-productive if out of frame or containing stop codons. Clonality was calculated from Shannon's entropy as previously described. The predicted amino acid sequences of productive clones were used to derive mean CDR3 Kyte-Doolittle hydropathy. The R hclust function was used to hierarchically cluster scaled V gene usage with Manhattan distance and complete linkage. Sharing of clones by CDR3 amino acid sequence was evaluated by resampling 12 repertoires per group over 100 rounds. The repertoires were searched for about 70 published EBV-specific TCRbeta sequences and some 230 published CMV-specific TCRbeta sequences. After a couple of CVID samples that produced fewer than 10,000 sequences were dropped from the analysis, some 42 CVID repertoires remained. TCRdb mirrors the immuneACCESS table, restricted to in-frame sequences. Some clones are absent from its copies; in checked studies, under half trace to an unresolved V gene, and the reason for the others is unknown. D and trimming were read from the DNA, whereas the V and J calls and clone size are those reported in that table. Here the sample lists roughly 30,000 clones, none seen once only. The ten top clones hold 3.2% of the sample.

Findings and caveats that apply to the study as a whole: Although equal DNA input was used, an average of roughly 89,000 unique sequences per sample was obtained for controls, compared with roughly 33,000 for CVID samples. According to the authors, figuring out what caused the increased clonality in CVID would require sequencing the repertoires of T cell subpopulations. Correlations between repertoire features and clinical complications were limited by patient heterogeneity within the CVID cohort. TCRbeta clonality was higher in CVID subjects than in healthy controls (t-test p = 0.018), and the increase was most characteristic of about a third of subjects. Fewer deletions and N-nucleotide insertions were reportedly observed in CVID TCRbeta sequences, and highly modified clones with 13 or more V deletions were reportedly absent from CVID TCRbeta sequences. CVID subjects shared fewer TCRbeta clones with each other than healthy controls did (p < 0.0001).

This clone was observed a handful of times. What this receptor recognizes is not known. The sequenced fragment ends 3 residues before the CDR3 boundary, so the rest is inferred from the germline J gene. CVID was diagnosed by standard criteria: serum IgG, IgA and/or IgM reduced below normal range, plus specific antibody deficiency. The CVID group comprised 45 or so subjects, approximately 15 female and around 29 male, aged 9 to 64 years with a mean age of about 40. Predominantly Caucasian heritage was noted among both the CVID patients and the healthy controls. At the time of study participation, every CVID subject had been on replacement immunoglobulin therapy for one year or longer. At blood collection, none of the CVID subjects was ill or on immunomodulatory or immunosuppressive medication. From each donor, about 5 to 8.5 ml of heparinized peripheral whole blood was collected. TCRbeta CDR3 repertoires were sequenced from genomic DNA of adults with common variable immune deficiency (CVID) and healthy adult controls. Diluted blood was subjected to density centrifugation over Hypaque 1077 or Ficoll-Paque for isolation of peripheral blood mononuclear cells. Genomic DNA was obtained from unsorted mononuclear cells through either Qiagen column purification or a centrifugation-based method.

This receptor was identified in a human donor with common variable immunodeficiency. The material sequenced was peripheral blood mononuclear cells. The chain employs TRBV20-1 and TRBJ2-7, with 7 bases aligning to TRBD1. The part of the CDR3 DNA that was read is TGCAGTGTCAGGGGGACAGCATACGAG. Its product reads: CSVRGTAYE. The full CDR3 protein is CSVRGTAYEQYF.